This T cell receptor (beta chain) appears in the sequencing data of a study of blood T cell repertoires in COVID-19 (dated by TCRdb to about 2020). Regarding the study in general: Collaborator samples came from the United States, Italy and Spain and covered acute and convalescent phases of COVID-19. The material from the prospective study consisted of cDNA or gDNA derived from T cells, B-cell-depleted T cells, or PBMCs. Subjects who had been exposed to COVID-19, were actively infected with it, or had recovered from it provided the deeply sampled blood TCRbeta repertoires that made up the dataset. The repertoires were made available in a free public database intended to serve as a resource for research on the immune response to SARS-CoV-2. Samples were obtained from the ongoing ImmuneRACE study (first 160 participants) and from over 1,000 subjects provided by 6 global collaborators. The sample metadata nearly always contained a de-identified subject ID, COVID-19 status, age in years and sex. Where available, HLA class I and class II types were taken from metadata supplied by the sample provider and were not determined by assay-based typing. Overall study results and their limits: The amount of clinical and demographic metadata varied by source and participant and was provided uncurated.

Another Seattle source contributed samples from volunteer blood donors who had recovered from COVID-19. The collaborating institutions used their own protocols to collect whole blood in K2EDTA tubes. For TCRbeta analysis, collaborators shipped samples as frozen whole blood, isolated PBMCs, or DNA extracted from either of those sample types. TCRbeta CDR3 regions were amplified from genomic DNA using the immunoSEQ Assay, a bias-controlled multiplex PCR. From the authors' description of their analysis: The number of nucleated cells in each sample was estimated from the amplification of reference gene primers within the assay. Sequence reads were collapsed and filtered to measure the absolute abundance of every unique TCRbeta CDR3 rearrangement. For each sample, productive Simpson clonality was calculated as the square root of Simpson's diversity index across productive rearrangements. TCRdb holds this immuneACCESS table with in-frame rearrangements only. Some clones are missing; in checked studies, unresolved V genes explain under half, and the rest has no known cause. The DNA gave D and trimming, while V, J and clone size come from that table. The sample data list around 300,000 clones, and around 82% of these were observed just once. Approximately 10% of the sample is held by the ten biggest clonotypes.

Of note for this clone: Its antigen is currently not known. Base qualities are not at hand, and no much larger clone is one base apart. In the same sample, other DNA sequences code for this CDR3.

Inclusive of the bounding cysteine and phenylalanine, the CDR3 is 11 residues long. Only the CDR3 region is kept as DNA, spanning 33 bases read in frame from base 1. From a lookup of the germline V gene, CDR1 and CDR2 are MNHEY and SVGEGT. V is shortened by 2 bases, J by 8 bases, and the region joining them spans 6 bases. This sequence uses TRBV6-2 or TRBV6-3 and TRBJ1-2; TRBD1 is perhaps the D gene, given 5 matching bases. The origin of this receptor is a woman aged 50 to 60 who had recovered from COVID-19. Sequencing input: peripheral blood. The CDR3 protein sequence reads: CASSYQGGYTF. The bases are TGTGCCAGCAGTTACCAGGGAGGCTACACCTTC.